This T cell receptor beta chain comes out of a study of T-cell reconstitution after alpha-beta-depleted transplantation in children. Preparing the TCRbeta library involved the use of unique molecular identifiers. TCRdb re-analysed the PCR reads in MiXCR, keeping a single row per CDR3 protein. This sample yields around 250,000 distinct CDR3 sequences, of which about 10% are seen a single time; 10% belongs to the top ten. The germline V gene encodes CDR1 SGHRS and CDR2 YFSETQ. With V trimmed by 4 bases and J by 7 bases, 10 bases remained unmatched. The CDR3 runs to 15 residues. The source material was PBMCs from the stem cell graft donor, sampled from the stem cell graft. V usage is TRBV5-1 and J usage is TRBJ2-7; TRBD2 matches 11 bases. The receptor was isolated from a human donor who donated a stem cell graft to a child with SCID. CDR3 in amino acids: CASSTGTSGGSEQYF. The CDR3 DNA reads as TGCGCCAGCAGCACCGGGACTAGCGGCGGATCGGAGCAGTACTTC.